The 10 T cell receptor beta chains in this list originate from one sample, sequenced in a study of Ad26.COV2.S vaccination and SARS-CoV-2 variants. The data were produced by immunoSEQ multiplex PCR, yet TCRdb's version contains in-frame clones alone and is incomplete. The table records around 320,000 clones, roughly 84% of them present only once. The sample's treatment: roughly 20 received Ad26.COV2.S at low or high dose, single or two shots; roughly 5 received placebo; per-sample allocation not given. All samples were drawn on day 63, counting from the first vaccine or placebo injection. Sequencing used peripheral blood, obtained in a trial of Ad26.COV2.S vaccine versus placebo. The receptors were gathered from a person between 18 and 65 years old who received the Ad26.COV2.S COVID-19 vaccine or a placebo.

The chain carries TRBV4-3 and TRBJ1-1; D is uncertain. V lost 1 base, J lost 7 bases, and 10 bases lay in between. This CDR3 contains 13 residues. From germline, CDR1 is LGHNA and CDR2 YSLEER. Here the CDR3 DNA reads TGCGCCAGCAGCCAAGTCGACGGGTTTGAAGCTTTCTTT. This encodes CASSQVDGFEAFF.

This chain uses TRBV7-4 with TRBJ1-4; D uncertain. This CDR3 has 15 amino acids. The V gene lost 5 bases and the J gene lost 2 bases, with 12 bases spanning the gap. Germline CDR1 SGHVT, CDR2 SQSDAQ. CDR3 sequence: CASSPRRDTNEKLFF. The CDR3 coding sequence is TGTGCCAGCAGCCCCCGACGGGATACTAATGAAAAACTGTTTTTT.

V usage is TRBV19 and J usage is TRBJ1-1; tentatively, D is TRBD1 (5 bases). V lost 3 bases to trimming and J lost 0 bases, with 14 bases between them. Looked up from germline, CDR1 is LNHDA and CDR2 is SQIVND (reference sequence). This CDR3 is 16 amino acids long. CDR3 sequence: CASSMGPATMNTEAFF. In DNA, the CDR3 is TGTGCCAGTAGTATGGGGCCAGCTACAATGAACACTGAAGCTTTCTTT.

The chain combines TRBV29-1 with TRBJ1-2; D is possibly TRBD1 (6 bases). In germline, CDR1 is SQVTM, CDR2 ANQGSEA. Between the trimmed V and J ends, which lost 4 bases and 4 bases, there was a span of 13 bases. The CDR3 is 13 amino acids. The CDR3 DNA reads TGCAGCGTTGCCCCTACAGGGATCTATGGCTACACCTTC. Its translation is CSVAPTGIYGYTF.

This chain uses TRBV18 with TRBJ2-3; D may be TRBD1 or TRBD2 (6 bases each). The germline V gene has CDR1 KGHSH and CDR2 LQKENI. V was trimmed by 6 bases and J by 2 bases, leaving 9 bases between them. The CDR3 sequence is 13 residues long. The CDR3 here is CASSGGTTDTQYF. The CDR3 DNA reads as TGTGCCAGCTCCGGGGGCACCACAGATACGCAGTATTTT.

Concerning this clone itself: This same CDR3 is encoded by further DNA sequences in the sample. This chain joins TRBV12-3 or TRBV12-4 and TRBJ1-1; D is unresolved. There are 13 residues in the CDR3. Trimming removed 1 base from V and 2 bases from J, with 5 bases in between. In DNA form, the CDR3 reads TGTGCCAGCAGTTTAGGTCGAAACACTGAAGCTTTCTTT. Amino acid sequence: CASSLGRNTEAFF.

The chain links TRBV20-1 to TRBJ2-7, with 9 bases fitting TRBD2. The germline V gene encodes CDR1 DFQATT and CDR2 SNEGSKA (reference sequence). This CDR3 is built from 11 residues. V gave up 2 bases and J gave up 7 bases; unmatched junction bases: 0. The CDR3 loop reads CSARLAGEQYF. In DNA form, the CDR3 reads TGCAGTGCTAGACTAGCGGGGGAGCAGTACTTC.

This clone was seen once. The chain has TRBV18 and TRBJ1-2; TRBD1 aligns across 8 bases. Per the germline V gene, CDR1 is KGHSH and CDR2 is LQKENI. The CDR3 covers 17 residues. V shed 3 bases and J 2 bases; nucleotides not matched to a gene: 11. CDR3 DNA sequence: TGTGCCAGCTCACCCTCGGACAGGGAGAATGGCAACTATGGCTACACCTTC. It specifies CASSPSDRENGNYGYTF.

The CDR3 spells CASRATGTGDFGYTF. The DNA of the CDR3 is TGTGCCAGCAGGGCAACCGGGACAGGGGATTTTGGCTACACCTTC. The chain carries TRBV2 and TRBJ1-2, with 10 bases aligning to TRBD1. The V gene end was trimmed by 6 bases and the J gene end by 7 bases; junction bases not matched to a gene: 11. CDR1 and CDR2 from the germline V gene are SNHLY and FYNNEI. CDR3 length equals 15 residues.

The CDR3 nucleotides are TGTGCCATCAGTGAGTCGGGACTAGCGGGGGTGGATGAGCAGTTCTTC. Translating gives CAISESGLAGVDEQFF. The chain recombines TRBV10-3 with TRBJ2-1; 14 bases are shared with TRBD2. Germline V gives CDR1 ENHRY, CDR2 SYGVKD. The CDR3 spans 16 residues. The V and J ends lost 0 bases and 8 bases, in that order; junction bases with no gene match: 3.